The clone carrying this TCR beta chain was counted a few times. The antigen remains unidentified. TCRdb redid the calling of the 5' RACE reads with MiXCR, one entry per CDR3 protein. The table shows 300,000 to 450,000 distinct CDR3 sequences, with around 8.1% occurring only once. This specimen comes from a study of T cells after yellow fever vaccination. Study overall: The SMART-Seq v4 Ultra Low Input method served to prepare the low-cell-number fractions. Study-level findings and limits: It was a weaker secondary response, yet one that peaked faster, at day 5 versus 15. Subsequent to the booster, the majority of primary-vaccination clones reappeared (96% CD4, around 90% CD8).

V lost 0 bases and J lost 10, with 12 bases in between. The CDR3 contains 13 residues. Germline V gene data show CDR1 as MNHEY and CDR2 as SVGAGI. The chain carries TRBV6-5 and TRBJ1-1, with D perhaps TRBD1 (5 bases). This TCR was sampled from a man aged 18 to 35 who received the YFV17D yellow fever vaccine. The specimen was PBMCs, collected roughly seven weeks after the first yellow fever vaccination. CDR3 loop: CASSYSGQGRAFF. For the CDR3, the DNA is TGTGCCAGCAGTTACTCGGGGCAGGGAAGAGCTTTCTTT.